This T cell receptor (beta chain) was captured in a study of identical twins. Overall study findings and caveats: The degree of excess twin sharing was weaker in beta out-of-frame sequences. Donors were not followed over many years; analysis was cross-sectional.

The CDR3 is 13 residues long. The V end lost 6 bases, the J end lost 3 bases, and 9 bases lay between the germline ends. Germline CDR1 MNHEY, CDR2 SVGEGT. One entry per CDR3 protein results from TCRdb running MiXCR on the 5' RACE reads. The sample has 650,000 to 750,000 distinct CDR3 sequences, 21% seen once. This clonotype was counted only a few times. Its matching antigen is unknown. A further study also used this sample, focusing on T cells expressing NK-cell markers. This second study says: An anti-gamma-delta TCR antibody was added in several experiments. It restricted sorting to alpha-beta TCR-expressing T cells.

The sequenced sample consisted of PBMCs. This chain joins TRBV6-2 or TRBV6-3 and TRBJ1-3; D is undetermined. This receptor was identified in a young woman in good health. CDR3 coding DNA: TGTGCCAGCAGCCTTCCCTTTGGAAACACCATATATTTT. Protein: CASSLPFGNTIYF.